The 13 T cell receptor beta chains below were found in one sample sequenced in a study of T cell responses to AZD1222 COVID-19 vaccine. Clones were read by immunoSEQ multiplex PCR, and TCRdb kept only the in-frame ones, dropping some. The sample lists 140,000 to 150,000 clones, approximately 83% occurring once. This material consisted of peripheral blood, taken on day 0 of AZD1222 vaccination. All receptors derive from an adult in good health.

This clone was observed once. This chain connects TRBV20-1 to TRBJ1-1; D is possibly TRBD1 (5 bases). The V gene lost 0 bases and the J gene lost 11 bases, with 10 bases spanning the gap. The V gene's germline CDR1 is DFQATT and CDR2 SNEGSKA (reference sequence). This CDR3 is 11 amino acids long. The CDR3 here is CSARDSNRAFF. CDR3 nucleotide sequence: TGCAGTGCTAGAGACTCGAACAGGGCTTTCTTT.

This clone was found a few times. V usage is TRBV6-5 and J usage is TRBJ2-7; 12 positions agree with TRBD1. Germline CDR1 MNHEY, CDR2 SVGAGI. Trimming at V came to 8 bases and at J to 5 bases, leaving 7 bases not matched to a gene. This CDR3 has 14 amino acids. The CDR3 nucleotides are TGTGCCAGCGTTACCGGGACAGGGGGCAACGAGCAGTACTTC. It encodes CASVTGTGGNEQYF.

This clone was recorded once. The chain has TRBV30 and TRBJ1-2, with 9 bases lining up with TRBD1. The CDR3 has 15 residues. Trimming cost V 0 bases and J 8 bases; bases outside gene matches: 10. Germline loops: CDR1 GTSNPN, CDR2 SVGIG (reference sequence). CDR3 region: CAWSVGQGGIGGYTF. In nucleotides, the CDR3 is TGTGCCTGGAGTGTGGGACAGGGAGGAATCGGGGGCTACACCTTC.

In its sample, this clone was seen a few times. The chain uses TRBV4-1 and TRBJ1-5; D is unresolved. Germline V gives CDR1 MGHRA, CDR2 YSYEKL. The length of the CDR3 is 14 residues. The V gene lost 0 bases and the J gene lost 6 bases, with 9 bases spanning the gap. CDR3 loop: CASSQDRVGQPQHF. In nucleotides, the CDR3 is TGCGCCAGCAGCCAAGATCGGGTCGGTCAGCCCCAGCATTTT.

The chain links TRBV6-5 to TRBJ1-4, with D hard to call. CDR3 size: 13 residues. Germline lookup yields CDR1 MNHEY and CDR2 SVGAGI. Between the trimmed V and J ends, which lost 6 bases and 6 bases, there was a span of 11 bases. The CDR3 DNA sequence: TGTGCCAGCAGGACGGCGACCCATGAAAAACTGTTTTTT. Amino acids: CASRTATHEKLFF.

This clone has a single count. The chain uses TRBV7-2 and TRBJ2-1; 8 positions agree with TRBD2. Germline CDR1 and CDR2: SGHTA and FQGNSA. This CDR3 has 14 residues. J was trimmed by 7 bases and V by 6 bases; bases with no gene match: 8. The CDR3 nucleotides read TGTGCCAGCAGAGCGGGGGTTCAGTCGAATGAGCAGTTCTTC. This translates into CASRAGVQSNEQFF. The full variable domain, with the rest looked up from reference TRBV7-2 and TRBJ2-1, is GAGVSQSPSNKVTEKGKDVELRCDPISGHTALYWYRQSLGQGLEFLIYFQGNSAPDKSGLPSDRFSAERTGGSVSTLTIQRTQQEDSAVYLCASRAGVQSNEQFFGPGTRLTVL.

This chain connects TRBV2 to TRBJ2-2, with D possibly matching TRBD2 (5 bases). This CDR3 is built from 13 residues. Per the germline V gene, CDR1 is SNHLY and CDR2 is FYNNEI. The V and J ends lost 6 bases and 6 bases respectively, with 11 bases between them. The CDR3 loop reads CASRRDLAGELFF. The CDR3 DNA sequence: TGTGCCAGCAGGAGGGATTTGGCCGGGGAGCTGTTTTTT.

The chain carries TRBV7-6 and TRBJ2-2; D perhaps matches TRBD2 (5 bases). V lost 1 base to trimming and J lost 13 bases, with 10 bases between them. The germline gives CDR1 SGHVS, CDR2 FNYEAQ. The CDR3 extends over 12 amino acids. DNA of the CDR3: TGTGCCAGCAGCTTAGGAACTAGACCGCTGTTTTTT. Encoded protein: CASSLGTRPLFF.

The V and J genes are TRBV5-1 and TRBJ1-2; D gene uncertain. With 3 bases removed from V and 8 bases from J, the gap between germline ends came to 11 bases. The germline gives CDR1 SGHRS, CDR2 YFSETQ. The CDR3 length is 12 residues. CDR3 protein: CASSSGSVGYTF. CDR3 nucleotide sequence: TGCGCCAGCAGCTCCGGGTCCGTCGGCTACACCTTC. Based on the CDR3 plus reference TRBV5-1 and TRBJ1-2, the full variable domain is KAGVTQTPRYLIKTRGQQVTLSCSPISGHRSVSWYQQTPGQGLQFLFEYFSETQRNKGNFPGRFSGRQFSNSRSEMNVSTLELGDSALYLCASSSGSVGYTFGSGTRLTVV.

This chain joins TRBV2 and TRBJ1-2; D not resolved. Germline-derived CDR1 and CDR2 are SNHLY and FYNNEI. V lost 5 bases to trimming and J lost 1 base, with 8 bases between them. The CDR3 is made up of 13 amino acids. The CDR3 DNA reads TGTGCCAGCAGTCCTGAGGATAACTATGGCTACACCTTC. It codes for CASSPEDNYGYTF.

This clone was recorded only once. CDR3 nucleotide sequence: TGTGCCAGCGGGGACAGCTACAATGAGCAGTTCTTC. Protein sequence: CASGDSYNEQFF. The chain links TRBV5-8 to TRBJ2-1; 7 nucleotides agree with TRBD1. This CDR3 contains 12 residues. Germline V gene lookup returns CDR1 SGHTS and CDR2 YDEGEE. Trimming took 7 bases from V and 3 from J; bases not matched to a gene: 1. The variable domain in full, completed from reference TRBV5-8 and TRBJ2-1, reads EAGVTQSPTHLIKTRGQQATLRCSPISGHTSVYWYQQALGLGLQFLLWYDEGEERNRGNFPPRFSGRQFPNYSSELNVNALELEDSALYLCASGDSYNEQFFGPGTRLTVL.

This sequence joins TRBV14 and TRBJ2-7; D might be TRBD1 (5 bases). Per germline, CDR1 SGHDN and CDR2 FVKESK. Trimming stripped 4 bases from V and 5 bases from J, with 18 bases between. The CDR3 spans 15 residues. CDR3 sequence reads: CASSPLGQGNDEQYF. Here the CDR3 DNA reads TGTGCCAGCAGCCCCCTGGGTCAGGGCAACGACGAGCAGTACTTC.

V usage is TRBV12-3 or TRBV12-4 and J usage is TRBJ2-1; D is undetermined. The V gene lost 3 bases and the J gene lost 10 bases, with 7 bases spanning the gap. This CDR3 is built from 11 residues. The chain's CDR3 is CASSFGEEQFF. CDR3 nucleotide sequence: TGTGCCAGCAGTTTTGGAGAGGAGCAGTTCTTC.